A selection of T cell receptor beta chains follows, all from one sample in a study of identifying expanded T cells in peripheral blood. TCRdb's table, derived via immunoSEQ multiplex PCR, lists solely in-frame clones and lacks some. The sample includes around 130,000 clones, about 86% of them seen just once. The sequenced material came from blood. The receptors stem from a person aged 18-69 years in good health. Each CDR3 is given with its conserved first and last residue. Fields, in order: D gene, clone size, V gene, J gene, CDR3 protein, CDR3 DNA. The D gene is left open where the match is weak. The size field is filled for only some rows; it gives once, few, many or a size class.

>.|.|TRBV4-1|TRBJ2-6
CASSQRVLTGANVLTF
TGCGCCAGCAGCCAGAGGGTACTAACTGGGGCCAACGTCCTGACTTTC
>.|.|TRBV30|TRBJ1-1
CAWSQYVNTEAFF
TGTGCCTGGTCACAGTACGTAAACACTGAAGCTTTCTTT
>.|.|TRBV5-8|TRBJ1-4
CASSPGHAVATNEKLFF
TGTGCCAGCAGCCCGGGACACGCCGTTGCAACTAATGAAAAACTGTTTTTT
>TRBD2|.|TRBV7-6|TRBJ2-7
CASSPGLAGSEQYF
TGTGCCAGCAGCCCGGGACTAGCGGGATCCGAGCAGTACTTC
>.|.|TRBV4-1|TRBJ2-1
CASSQVSSGSYNEQFF
TGCGCCAGCAGCCAAGTAAGTTCTGGCTCCTACAATGAGCAGTTCTTC
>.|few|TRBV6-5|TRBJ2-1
CASSSGRIYNEQFF
TGTGCCAGCAGTTCCGGGCGCATCTACAATGAGCAGTTCTTC
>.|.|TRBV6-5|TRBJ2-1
CASKAGVTYNEQFF
TGTGCCAGCAAAGCGGGCGTAACCTACAATGAGCAGTTCTTC
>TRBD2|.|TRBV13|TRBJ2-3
CASSRSGEGTDTQYF
TGTGCCAGCAGTAGGAGCGGGGAGGGCACAGATACGCAGTATTTT
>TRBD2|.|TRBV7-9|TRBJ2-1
CASSLSGLATHEQFF
TGTGCCAGCAGCCTATCGGGACTAGCGACCCATGAGCAGTTCTTC
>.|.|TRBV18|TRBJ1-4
CASSGTGREKLFF
TGTGCCAGCTCCGGGACCGGGAGGGAAAAACTGTTTTTT
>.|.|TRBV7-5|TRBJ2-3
CARSLAPGTDTQYF
TGTGCCAGAAGCTTAGCACCTGGAACAGATACGCAGTATTTT
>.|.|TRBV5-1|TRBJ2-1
CASSPLLESSYNEQFF
TGCGCCAGCAGCCCACTACTGGAGAGCTCCTACAATGAGCAGTTCTTC
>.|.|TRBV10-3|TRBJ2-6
CAISESYSSSGANVLTF
TGTGCCATCAGTGAGTCGTATAGCAGCTCTGGGGCCAACGTCCTGACTTTC
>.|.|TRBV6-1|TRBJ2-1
CASSPTGRAYNEQFF
TGTGCCAGCAGTCCCACAGGACGGGCCTACAATGAGCAGTTCTTC
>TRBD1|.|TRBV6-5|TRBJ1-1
CASNRDRGSEAFF
TGTGCCAGCAATCGAGACAGGGGAAGTGAAGCTTTCTTT
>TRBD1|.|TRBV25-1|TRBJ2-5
CASSEFRGQQETQYF
TGTGCCAGCAGTGAATTCAGGGGGCAACAAGAGACCCAGTACTTC
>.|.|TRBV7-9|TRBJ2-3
CASSLDTDTQYF
TGTGCCAGCAGCTTAGACACAGATACGCAGTATTTT
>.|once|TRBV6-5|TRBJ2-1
CASNPRASSYNEQFF
TGTGCCAGCAACCCGAGGGCGAGCTCCTACAATGAGCAGTTCTTC
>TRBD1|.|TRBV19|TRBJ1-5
CASRSTGRNNQPQHF
TGTGCCAGTAGATCGACAGGGCGGAACAATCAGCCCCAGCATTTT
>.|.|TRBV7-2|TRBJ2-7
CASSLTGIGSYEQYF
TGTGCCAGCAGCTTAACTGGGATCGGCTCCTACGAGCAGTACTTC